The clone carrying this T cell receptor (beta chain) came up once. The CDR3 is 14 residues long. V dropped 0 bases and J dropped 1 base, with 7 bases sitting between them. Germline assignment: CDR1 GTSNPN and CDR2 SVGIG (reference sequence). The sample belongs to a study of regulatory T cells in long-lasting Graves disease. Time point reported: newly diagnosed GD, antithyroid drugs for less than 3 months. Scientists built the TCR library using RNA that was extracted from PBMCs. According to the study, TCR beta libraries were built with iRepertoire HTBI primers and CDR3-region Arm-PCR. TCRdb re-called the multiplex PCR reads with MiXCR, one entry per CDR3 protein. The data show about 240,000 distinct CDR3 sequences, about 19% seen once.

This rearrangement joins TRBV30 to TRBJ1-5; D call uncertain. This TCR derives from a female donor with Graves disease. The sample here was peripheral blood mononuclear cells (PBMCs), taken at new diagnosis, from a patient treated with antithyroid drugs. The CDR3 DNA sequence: TGTGCCTGGAGTGTACCCCCCAGCAATCAGCCCCAGCATTTT. This translates into CAWSVPPSNQPQHF.